Included here is one TCR beta chain sequence, with context. Its matching antigen is unknown. Here immunoSEQ multiplex PCR was the method, and the copy in TCRdb shows in-frame clones only, minus some. The table lists about 110,000 clones, under 97% of them singletons, with 0.67% in the top ten. This sample is part of a study of cytomegalovirus exposure and HLA in healthy donors. General study results and limits: The tendency of first-cohort TCR clusters to co-occur in the 120 or so validation repertoires was identified by a subsequent analysis.

The CDR3 is made up of 15 amino acids. Germline V gene data show CDR1 as SEHNR and CDR2 as FQNEAQ (reference sequence). V gave up 5 bases and J gave up 2 bases, with 16 bases separating them. The source material was PBMCs. The receptor was isolated from a woman between 18 and 29 years old in good health and CMV-seronegative. The chain is built from TRBV7-9 and TRBJ2-7, with D maybe TRBD1 (6 bases). The DNA of the CDR3 is TGTGCCAGCAGCAGCGACAGGAGAGCCCCCTACGAGCAGTACTTC. Protein sequence: CASSSDRRAPYEQYF.